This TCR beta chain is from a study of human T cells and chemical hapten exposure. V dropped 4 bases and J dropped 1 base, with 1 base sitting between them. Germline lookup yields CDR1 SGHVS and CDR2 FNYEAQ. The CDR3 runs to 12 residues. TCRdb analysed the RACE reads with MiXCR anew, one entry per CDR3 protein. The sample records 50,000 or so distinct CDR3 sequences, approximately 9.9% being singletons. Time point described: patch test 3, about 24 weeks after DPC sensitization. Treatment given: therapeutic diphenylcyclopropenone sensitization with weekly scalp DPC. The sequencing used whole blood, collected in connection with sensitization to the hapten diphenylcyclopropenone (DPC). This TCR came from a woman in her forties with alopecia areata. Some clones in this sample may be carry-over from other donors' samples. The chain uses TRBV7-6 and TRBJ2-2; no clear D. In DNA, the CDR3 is TGTGCCAGCAGCTGGAACACCGGGGAGCTGTTTTTT. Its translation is CASSWNTGELFF.